A single sample is the source of the 18 T cell receptor beta chains below, sequenced in a study. Each CDR3 protein gets one entry after TCRdb re-called the RT-PCR reads with MiXCR. The repertoire includes 550,000 to 750,000 distinct CDR3 sequences, 11% to 15% of them detected once, and 3% to 4.5% sits in the top ten. The material sequenced was memory CD4+ T cells from blood. The receptors derive from a female donor in good health, serving as a healthy control.

V usage is TRBV16 and J usage is TRBJ1-1; D might be TRBD1 (6 bases). The CDR3 loop spans 14 amino acids. CDR1 and CDR2 from the germline V gene are KGHSY and FQNENV. The V and J ends lost 1 base and 1 base respectively, with 7 bases between them. CDR3 nucleotides: TGTGCCAGCAGCCAATTAGGGGGGAACACTGAAGCTTTCTTT. This translates into CASSQLGGNTEAFF.

The V and J genes are TRBV18 and TRBJ1-5; D call uncertain. Per germline, CDR1 KGHSH and CDR2 LQKENI. This CDR3 contains 15 residues. V was cut by 2 bases and J by 3 bases, with 11 bases left in between. This chain's CDR3 is CASSPSYGDNQPQHF. The CDR3 coding sequence is TGTGCCAGCTCACCATCTTACGGGGACAATCAGCCCCAGCATTTT.

This clonotype was observed a handful of times. The rearrangement uses TRBV27 and TRBJ1-5, with a tentative D call TRBD1 (5 bases). The CDR3 has 13 residues. CDR1 and CDR2 (germline): MNHEY, SMNVEV (reference sequence). Trimming stripped 9 bases from V and 5 bases from J, with 14 bases between. In DNA form, the CDR3 reads TGTGCCAGTACTCAGGGTTTCGATCAGCCCCAGCATTTT. Translation: CASTQGFDQPQHF.

Points on this clonotype: This may stem from a read error, because a much larger clone lies one nucleotide away. This rearrangement joins TRBV6-5 to TRBJ2-7; D not certain. The CDR3 is 15 amino acids. From germline, CDR1 is MNHEY and CDR2 SVGAGI. In DNA, the CDR3 is TGTGCCAGCAGATACTCACCCTCACTCGCCAACGAGCAGTACTTC. Amino acid sequence: CASRYSPSLANEQYF.

This clonotype appeared many times. The V gene is TRBV7-2, the J gene TRBJ2-7, with 7 bases aligning to TRBD1. J was trimmed by 0 bases and V by 8 bases; bases with no gene match: 7. The CDR3 is 14 residues long. The V gene's germline CDR1 is SGHTA and CDR2 FQGNSA. CDR3 in amino acids: CASRPGQPSYEQYF. As DNA, the CDR3 is TGTGCCAGCCGGCCGGGACAGCCCTCCTACGAGCAGTACTTC.

This clonotype came up many times. In DNA, the CDR3 is TGTGCCAGCACTCTCTCTGGGGCCAACGTCCTGACTTTC. This encodes CASTLSGANVLTF. This rearrangement joins TRBV12-3 or TRBV12-4 to TRBJ2-6; the D is unclear. The length of the CDR3 is 13 residues. V lost 7 bases, J lost 0 bases, and 4 bases lay in between.

This clonotype was counted a few times. The CDR3 spells CATSGNAGANYGYTF. The CDR3 bases are TGCGCCACCTCCGGGAACGCCGGAGCCAACTATGGCTACACCTTC. The J gene is TRBJ1-2, the V gene TRBV5-1; D is unclear. The CDR3 extends over 15 amino acids. V was trimmed by 9 bases and J by 2 bases, leaving 20 bases between them. CDR1 and CDR2 (germline): SGHRS, YFSETQ.

This chain joins TRBV5-1 and TRBJ2-7; D unclear. The V end was cut by 5 bases, the J end by 1 base, with 10 bases between. Germline CDR1 is SGHRS and CDR2 is YFSETQ. The CDR3 runs to 13 residues. The CDR3, as DNA: TGCGCCAGCAGTCGGAGTGTTTCCTACGAGCAGTACTTC. This gives the protein CASSRSVSYEQYF.

The chain employs TRBV7-3 and TRBJ2-1; 7 bases line up with TRBD1. V shed 5 bases and J 5 bases; nucleotides not matched to a gene: 9. This CDR3 is 15 amino acids long. CDR1 SGHTA and CDR2 FQGTGA come from the germline V gene. The CDR3 DNA is TGTGCCAGCAGCCCCCGGGACAGTCGTAACAATGAGCAGTTCTTC. It specifies CASSPRDSRNNEQFF.

The chain joins TRBV6-2 or TRBV6-3 to TRBJ2-2, with D unresolved. Trimming removed 7 bases from V and 3 bases from J, with 9 bases in between. The germline gives CDR1 MNHEY, CDR2 SVGEGT. CDR3 length: 13 amino acids. The CDR3 here is CASNFWDTGELFF. The CDR3 nucleotides are TGTGCCAGCAACTTTTGGGACACCGGGGAGCTGTTTTTT.

This clonotype was observed a handful of times. This sequence joins TRBV20-1 and TRBJ1-5; D gene ambiguous. CDR1 is DFQATT and CDR2 is SNEGSKA in the germline V gene (reference sequence). This CDR3 has 15 residues. Trimming took off 2 bases at V and 6 bases at J, with 17 bases between the two ends. CDR3 sequence (DNA): TGCAGTGCTAGATCGCGCGTACTTGCGAGTCAGCCCCAGCATTTT. This gives the protein CSARSRVLASQPQHF.

V is TRBV30 and J is TRBJ2-2; no clear D. Trimming pared 0 bases from V and 7 bases from J, leaving 9 bases between. Germline values: CDR1 GTSNPN, CDR2 SVGIG (reference sequence). The CDR3 consists of 13 residues. This CDR3 reads CAWSVLWDGELFF. The DNA for the CDR3 is TGTGCCTGGAGTGTTCTGTGGGACGGGGAGCTGTTTTTT.

This clonotype has just a few counts. The chain joins TRBV5-1 to TRBJ1-5; 8 bases align to TRBD1. Germline loops: CDR1 SGHRS, CDR2 YFSETQ. The J segment lost 1 base and the V segment lost 3 bases, leaving 3 bases of the junction unmatched. This CDR3 region has 15 residues. The CDR3 region has the DNA TGCGCCAGCAGCTGGACAGGGAGAAGCAATCAGCCCCAGCATTTT. It translates to CASSWTGRSNQPQHF.

V gene TRBV12-5 combines with J gene TRBJ2-2; no reliable D call. CDR3 size: 18 residues. V shed 0 bases and J shed 0 bases, with 14 bases lying between them. Germline V gives CDR1 LGHNT, CDR2 FRNRAP. This CDR3 reads CASGLVLPNSPNTGELFF. CDR3 bases: TGTGCTAGTGGTTTGGTACTCCCCAATAGCCCGAACACCGGGGAGCTGTTTTTT.

The V call is TRBV3-1, the J call TRBJ1-1; D uncertain. This CDR3 has 12 residues. CDR1 is LGHDT and CDR2 is YNNKEL in the germline V gene (reference sequence). Trimming shortened V by 4 bases and J by 9 bases, and 12 bases separated the two germline ends. The CDR3 is CASSLPAGKAFF. The DNA for the CDR3 is TGTGCCAGCAGCCTACCGGCGGGTAAAGCTTTCTTT.

This clonotype was observed many times. The rearrangement links TRBV7-2 to TRBJ1-1; 7 bases are a match to TRBD1. The V gene end was trimmed by 5 bases and the J gene end by 3 bases; junction bases not matched to a gene: 9. The germline gives CDR1 SGHTA, CDR2 FQGNSA. CDR3 length: 15 amino acids. The CDR3 DNA is TGTGCCAGCAGCATGGGGACAGCGATATACACTGAAGCTTTCTTT. Encoded protein: CASSMGTAIYTEAFF.

This clonotype has a handful of counts. The rearrangement links TRBV3-1 to TRBJ1-5; D gene ambiguous. Trimming removed 0 bases at V and 7 bases at J, with 10 bases between. From germline, CDR1 is LGHDT and CDR2 YNNKEL (reference sequence). This CDR3 spans 14 amino acids. The CDR3 here is CASSQDTQWQPQHF. Here the CDR3 DNA reads TGTGCCAGCAGCCAAGATACCCAATGGCAGCCCCAGCATTTT.

This clonotype was counted a few times. CDR3 region: CASSQGLAGDNEQFF. CDR3 in DNA: TGTGCCAGCAGCCAAGGACTAGCGGGGGACAATGAGCAGTTCTTC. The chain joins TRBV7-9 to TRBJ2-1; 13 nucleotides match TRBD2. Germline V CDR1 and CDR2: SEHNR, FQNEAQ (reference sequence). CDR3 length equals 15 residues. V lost 5 bases to trimming and J lost 5 bases; unmatched junction nucleotides: 3.